This section outlines one T cell receptor beta chain sequence together with its context. This entry belongs to a study of cytomegalovirus exposure and HLA in healthy donors. PCR amplification relied on 60 Vbeta primers (plus 13 Jbeta primers). Produced via immunoSEQ multiplex PCR; TCRdb's table is partial and in-frame only. Of 150,000 to 200,000 clones listed, approximately 84% were seen once; the top ten hold 0.26%. The V gene end was trimmed by 5 bases and the J gene end by 7 bases; junction bases not matched to a gene: 8. CDR3 length equals 13 residues. Germline values: CDR1 SEHNR, CDR2 FQNEAQ (reference sequence).

The receptor was isolated from a boy aged 5-17 years in good health and CMV-seronegative. The chain is built from TRBV7-9 and TRBJ2-7, with 7 bases that match TRBD1. Sequenced material: PBMCs. The CDR3 reads CASSAGTAREQYF. The CDR3, as DNA: TGTGCCAGCAGCGCAGGGACAGCCCGGGAGCAGTACTTC.